In this sample, the clone carrying this T cell receptor beta chain turned up once. This sample was taken from a study of blood T cell repertoires in COVID-19. Method: immunoSEQ multiplex PCR; TCRdb's copy keeps in-frame clones and lacks some. The sample has about 150,000 clones, about 80% seen once. Individuals drawn from around 25 US areas were about 18 to 100 years old. Germline values: CDR1 MNHNS, CDR2 SASEGT. V was clipped by 2 bases and J by 13 bases, with 9 bases between them. This CDR3 has 12 amino acids. The V gene is TRBV6-1, the J gene TRBJ1-6, with D possibly being TRBD1 (5 bases). This sequence originates from a man aged 45-65 years who had recovered from COVID-19. The sample comprised PBMCs or T cells enriched from blood (not recorded which). The CDR3 region is CASSEQGGPLHF. The CDR3 DNA reads TGTGCCAGCAGTGAACAGGGAGGCCCCCTCCACTTT.